Each of the 17 T cell receptor beta chains below was sequenced from the same sample in a study of Ad26.COV2.S vaccination and SARS-CoV-2 variants (dated by TCRdb to about 2021). Reading the label with the study, this specimen's treatment or condition is: 15 to 20 received Ad26.COV2.S at low or high dose, single or two shots; roughly five received placebo; per-sample allocation not given. For vaccine and placebo recipients, repertoires were sequenced using samples collected on day 63 after the first injection. The library was generated by the immunoSEQ multiplex PCR assay. TCRdb holds this immuneACCESS table with in-frame rearrangements only. Some clones are missing; in checked studies, unresolved V genes explain under half, and the rest has no known cause. The sample table contains about 240,000 clones; only one count was recorded for over 75% of them. The ten largest account for around 10% of the sample.

Sample: peripheral blood, taken in a trial of Ad26.COV2.S vaccine versus placebo. Source of these receptors: a person between 18 and 65 years old who received the Ad26.COV2.S COVID-19 vaccine or a placebo.

In this sample, this clone turned up a few times. CDR3 protein: CASKRDPTGQPQHF. For the CDR3, the DNA is TGTGCCAGTAAGAGGGACCCGACGGGTCAGCCCCAGCATTTT. This rearrangement joins TRBV19 to TRBJ1-5, with D possibly matching TRBD1 (5 bases). The CDR3 runs 14 residues. Germline V CDR1 and CDR2: LNHDA, SQIVND (reference sequence). The V and J ends lost 7 bases and 6 bases respectively, with 16 bases between them.

The rearrangement links TRBV28 to TRBJ1-2; 7 bases line up with TRBD1. The germline gives CDR1 MDHEN, CDR2 SYDVKM. The CDR3 loop spans 17 amino acids. V was clipped by 1 base and J by 4 bases; unmatched bases: 12. The CDR3 DNA reads as TGTGCCAGCAGTTTATCTTCAGGGGGTAGTCGAGTCTATGGCTACACCTTC. Translating gives CASSLSSGGSRVYGYTF.

The J gene is TRBJ2-3, the V gene TRBV4-1; TRBD1 or TRBD2 may be the D gene (5 bases each). V shed 2 bases and J shed 6 bases, with 9 bases lying between them. The CDR3 spans 13 residues. CDR1 is MGHRA, CDR2 YSYEKL, per germline. CDR3 amino acids: CASSQPGTDTQYF. CDR3 coding DNA: TGCGCCAGCAGCCAACCGGGGACGGATACGCAGTATTTT.

The chain carries TRBV10-3 and TRBJ2-1; 7 bases align to TRBD1. This CDR3 comprises 15 residues. The J segment lost 6 bases and the V segment lost 2 bases, leaving 7 bases of the junction unmatched. From germline, CDR1 is ENHRY and CDR2 SYGVKD. This chain's CDR3 is CAISEPGKGANEQFF. CDR3 nucleotide sequence: TGTGCCATCAGTGAGCCCGGTAAGGGGGCCAATGAGCAGTTCTTC.

V is TRBV20-1 and J is TRBJ2-1; TRBD1 matches 10 bases. Trimming removed 6 bases from V and 15 bases from J; junction bases left unmatched: 11. The CDR3 totals 12 residues. Germline V CDR1 and CDR2: DFQATT, SNEGSKA (reference sequence). For the CDR3, the DNA is TGCAGTGCCAGTAGCGGACAGGGGGTTACGTTCTTC. Translating gives CSASSGQGVTFF.

The V call is TRBV11-2, the J call TRBJ2-5; 9 positions match TRBD2. V was pared by 0 bases and J by 2 bases, with 7 bases of the junction left unmatched. This CDR3 contains 17 residues. The germline V gene has CDR1 SGHAT and CDR2 FQNNGV. This chain's CDR3 is CASSLEVAGVLQETQYF. Here the CDR3 DNA reads TGTGCCAGCAGCTTAGAGGTAGCGGGGGTACTTCAAGAGACCCAGTACTTC. The whole variable domain, remainder taken from reference TRBV11-2 and TRBJ2-5, is EAGVAQSPRYKIIEKRQSVAFWCNPISGHATLYWYQQILGQGPKLLIQFQNNGVVDDSQLPKDRFSAERLKGVDSTLKIQPAKLEDSAVYLCASSLEVAGVLQETQYFGPGTRLLVL.

CDR3 in DNA: TGCGCCAGCAGCCAAGATCTTGAGGTTCGCGGGGAGACCCAGTACTTC. Translating it yields CASSQDLEVRGETQYF. V gene TRBV4-3 combines with J gene TRBJ2-5, with D perhaps matching TRBD2 (5 bases). Per germline, CDR1 LGHNA and CDR2 YSLEER. The V and J ends lost 0 bases and 5 bases respectively, with 16 bases between them. The CDR3 consists of 16 residues.

The J gene is TRBJ2-1, the V gene TRBV4-2; 7 bases agree with TRBD1. CDR1 is LGHNA and CDR2 is YNFKEQ in the germline V gene. V dropped 2 bases and J dropped 5; count of bases not matched to a gene: 3. The CDR3 contains 14 residues. CDR3 loop: CASSQTGDHNEQFF. In nucleotides, the CDR3 is TGTGCCAGCAGCCAAACAGGGGACCACAATGAGCAGTTCTTC.

V gene TRBV27 combines with J gene TRBJ1-4; D remains ambiguous. CDR1 MNHEY and CDR2 SMNVEV come from the germline V gene (reference sequence). Between the trimmed V and J ends, which lost 6 bases and 5 bases, there was a span of 19 bases. This CDR3 is built from 16 residues. CDR3 amino acids: CASSSRYQFWNEKLFF. Written as DNA, the CDR3 is TGTGCCAGCAGCTCGCGATATCAGTTCTGGAATGAAAAACTGTTTTTT.

V usage is TRBV7-2 and J usage is TRBJ1-1; D call uncertain. The CDR3 spans 14 residues. The V and J ends lost 5 bases and 1 base respectively, with 11 bases between them. The germline V gene encodes CDR1 SGHTA and CDR2 FQGNSA. In nucleotides, the CDR3 is TGTGCCAGCAGCGTTATGTCGCAGAACACTGAAGCTTTCTTT. Its protein is CASSVMSQNTEAFF. Complete variable domain (other parts from reference TRBV7-2 and TRBJ1-1): GAGVSQSPSNKVTEKGKDVELRCDPISGHTALYWYRQSLGQGLEFLIYFQGNSAPDKSGLPSDRFSAERTGGSVSTLTIQRTQQEDSAVYLCASSVMSQNTEAFFGQGTRLTVV.

The DNA for the CDR3 is TGTGCCAGCAGTTACGAAAGGACAGGCTACGAGCAGTACTTC. It encodes CASSYERTGYEQYF. The chain employs TRBV6-2 or TRBV6-3 and TRBJ2-7; 7 bases line up with TRBD1. The CDR3 has 14 amino acids. Per the germline V gene, CDR1 is MNHEY and CDR2 is SVGEGT. V lost 2 bases, J lost 3 bases, and 4 bases stayed unmatched.

The V gene is TRBV5-6, the J gene TRBJ2-7; no reliable D call. CDR1 is SGHDT and CDR2 is YYEEEE in the germline V gene. The CDR3 is made up of 12 amino acids. The ends were cut back, 7 bases at V and 7 bases at J, with 15 bases in the middle. The CDR3 region has the DNA TGTGCCAGCCACCTCGGAAAAGGGGAGCAGTACTTC. Translating it yields CASHLGKGEQYF.

The rearrangement links TRBV24-1 to TRBJ2-7; TRBD1 agrees at 7 bases. From germline, CDR1 is KGHDR and CDR2 SFDVKD. The CDR3 sequence is 15 residues long. The V gene end was trimmed by 9 bases and the J gene end by 5 bases; junction bases not matched to a gene: 15. The CDR3 loop reads CATSLFSGTDHEQYF. Here the CDR3 DNA reads TGTGCCACCTCACTTTTCTCAGGGACAGACCACGAGCAGTACTTC.

This chain uses TRBV7-2 with TRBJ2-2; TRBD1 matches at 7 bases. The length of the CDR3 is 16 residues. In germline, CDR1 is SGHTA, CDR2 FQGNSA. Trimming cost V 5 bases and J 4 bases; bases outside gene matches: 10. CDR3 sequence: CASSPNQGVSTGELFF. DNA of the CDR3: TGTGCCAGCAGCCCCAACCAGGGGGTAAGCACCGGGGAGCTGTTTTTT.

The V and J genes are TRBV15 and TRBJ1-6; D is unresolved. This CDR3 has 12 residues. The germline CDR1 and CDR2 sequences are LNHNV and YYDKDF (reference sequence). Trimming removed 2 bases from V and 14 bases from J, with 10 bases in between. The CDR3: CATSRNMGSLHF. CDR3 coding DNA: TGTGCCACCAGCAGAAACATGGGATCCCTCCACTTT.

This sequence joins TRBV3-1 (or the pseudogene TRBV3-2) and TRBJ1-5; D is possibly TRBD1 (6 bases). Trimming removed 1 base at V and 2 bases at J, with 18 bases between. CDR1 is LGHDT, CDR2 YNNKEL, per germline (reference sequence). CDR3 length: 18 amino acids. CDR3 sequence: CASSQGLQGFDGNQPQHF. The CDR3 nucleotides are TGTGCCAGCAGCCAAGGGTTACAGGGCTTTGATGGCAATCAGCCCCAGCATTTT.

J is TRBJ2-2 and V is TRBV18; D tentatively fits TRBD1 or TRBD2 (5 bases each). Germline values: CDR1 KGHSH, CDR2 LQKENI. V dropped 3 bases and J dropped 8 bases, with 13 bases sitting between them. The CDR3 runs to 14 residues. The CDR3 DNA follows: TGTGCCAGCTCACCCGGGGCCAACCCGGGGGAGCTGTTTTTT. This sequence encodes CASSPGANPGELFF. Combining the CDR3 with reference TRBV18 and TRBJ2-2 gives the whole variable domain NAGVMQNPRHLVRRRGQEARLRCSPMKGHSHVYWYRQLPEEGLKFMVYLQKENIIDESGMPKERFSAEFPKEGPSILRIQQVVRGDSAAYFCASSPGANPGELFFGEGSRLTVL.